These T cell receptor beta chains were read from a single sample in a study of human T cells and chemical hapten exposure. One entry per CDR3 protein, called by TCRdb with MiXCR from the RACE reads. The sample lists under 130,000 distinct CDR3 sequences; around 10% were seen once. The starting material was whole blood, obtained in connection with sensitization to the hapten diphenylcyclopropenone (DPC). Every receptor here comes from a woman aged 40-49 years with alopecia areata. Some clones in this sample may be carry-over from other donors' samples. The CDR3 runs from the conserved cysteine through the conserved F or W. The order of the fields is CDR3 DNA, CDR3 protein, J gene, clone size, D gene, V gene. The D gene is left open where the match is weak. Only part of the rows carry a size: once, few, many, or a class if the clone is expanded.

TGTGCCAGCAGCCCCCCGGGACTAGCGGGGGTTGGTGAGCAGTTCTTC	CASSPPGLAGVGEQFF	TRBJ2-1	.	TRBD2	TRBV11-3
TGTGCCAGCAGTGGCCGACAGGGGGACGGCTACACCTTC	CASSGRQGDGYTF	TRBJ1-2	many	TRBD1	TRBV25-1
TGTGCCAGCATCAGAGCGGGGGGCCCCACGGGTGAGCAGTTCTTC	CASIRAGGPTGEQFF	TRBJ2-1	many	TRBD2	TRBV3-1
TGTGCCAGCAGAAATTCTTACGAGCAGTACTTC	CASRNSYEQYF	TRBJ2-7	many	.	TRBV11-2
TGTGCCTGGAGTGTGTCCGTGGATGAAAAACTGTTTTTT	CAWSVSVDEKLFF	TRBJ1-4	many	.	TRBV30
TGTGCCAGCAGCGTAGTGTACGGGTCGTACAATGAGCAGTTCTTC	CASSVVYGSYNEQFF	TRBJ2-1	many	.	TRBV9
TGCGCCAGCAGCTTGGACAGCTCCTCCTACAAGCAGTACTTC	CASSLDSSSYKQYF	TRBJ2-7	.	.	TRBV5-1
TGTGCCAGCAGGCAAGAGGCCACTAGCACAGATACGCAGTATTTT	CASRQEATSTDTQYF	TRBJ2-3	many	.	TRBV7-9
TGTGCAAGTCGCTTGCCGACAGGGCAAAACGAGCAGTACTTC	CASRLPTGQNEQYF	TRBJ2-7	.	.	TRBV12-2
TGCAGCGTCAGGACCGCGAAAGGGACCCAGTACTTC	CSVRTAKGTQYF	TRBJ2-5	few	.	TRBV29-1
TGTGCCAGCAGTTCCCACGGCGACCCAAGGTATGGGTATGAGCAGTTCTTC	CASSSHGDPRYGYEQFF	TRBJ2-1	.	.	TRBV6-2/TRBV6-3
TGTGCCAGCAGGGGGTCGGGGCTCCACACCGGGGAGCTGTTTTTT	CASRGSGLHTGELFF	TRBJ2-2	many	.	TRBV6-1
TGTGCCAGCATCTCCCAGGGGACCCCTTCTGTCTACACCTTC	CASISQGTPSVYTF	TRBJ1-2	.	.	TRBV7-9
TGTGCCAGCAGTGAATTGGGATATGCAGGTGGCTACACCTTC	CASSELGYAGGYTF	TRBJ1-2	many	.	TRBV25-1
TGCAGTGCCTTCTCCCCGGCCTACGAGCAGTACTTC	CSAFSPAYEQYF	TRBJ2-7	few	.	TRBV20-1
TGCAGTGCTCTACACACAGATACGCAGTATTTT	CSALHTDTQYF	TRBJ2-3	many	.	TRBV20-1
TGCGCCAGCACCGAGGGATACGAGCAGTACTTC	CASTEGYEQYF	TRBJ2-7	few	.	TRBV10-2
TGCAGCGTTGAAGATTGGGGATACTATGGCTACACCTTC	CSVEDWGYYGYTF	TRBJ1-2	.	.	TRBV29-1
TGCGCCAGCAGCCAAGGCCAGGCCTACGAGCAGTACTTC	CASSQGQAYEQYF	TRBJ2-7	few	.	TRBV4-3
TGTGCCAGCAGCCAAGACAGCGGGGGGGCCCTAGAGCCCTACAATGAGCAGTTCTTC	CASSQDSGGALEPYNEQFF	TRBJ2-1	many	.	TRBV3-2
TGTGCCAGCAGCTCCTCGACTAGCGGGGGCTACAATGAGCAGTTCTTC	CASSSSTSGGYNEQFF	TRBJ2-1	few	TRBD2	TRBV11-2
TGTGCCAGCAGCGCCGGCGGGGGGGCGATTTACGAGCAGTACTTC	CASSAGGGAIYEQYF	TRBJ2-7	many	TRBD2	TRBV9
TGTGCCAGCAGCTTAGACTTAGGGACAGGGATGGATACGCAGTATTTT	CASSLDLGTGMDTQYF	TRBJ2-3	many	TRBD1	TRBV11-2
TGCGCCAGCAGCCAAGACAGGGAGGTGGATGGCTACACCTTC	CASSQDREVDGYTF	TRBJ1-2	.	.	TRBV4-3
TGTGCCAGCAGTCCCCAGTGGGGGGGGCGAGATGGCTACACCTTC	CASSPQWGGRDGYTF	TRBJ1-2	.	.	TRBV12-3/TRBV12-4
TGTGCCAGCAGCAACCGAATGGGGCCAAAAAGCGTGTGGTACTTC	CASSNRMGPKSVWYF	TRBJ2-7	many	.	TRBV7-9
TGTGCCAGCAACACGGGTCATTTAACGGACACCGGGGAGCTGTTTTTT	CASNTGHLTDTGELFF	TRBJ2-2	.	.	TRBV11-3
TGTGCCATCAGTGATGGGCTGGGGACAGATACGCAGTATTTT	CAISDGLGTDTQYF	TRBJ2-3	many	.	TRBV10-3
TGTGCCAGCAGTTCAGGGGGAAGTAATTATTCACCCCTCCACTTT	CASSSGGSNYSPLHF	TRBJ1-6	many	TRBD1	TRBV6-6
TGCAGTGCTCCAGGACTAGCGGGGCAAGAGACCCAGTACTTC	CSAPGLAGQETQYF	TRBJ2-5	many	TRBD2	TRBV20-1
TGTGCCAGCAGCCAAATTTCCCCCTCCTACGAGCAGTACTTC	CASSQISPSYEQYF	TRBJ2-7	few	.	TRBV12-3/TRBV12-4
TGCAGTGCTCCGAGCGTGGGGGCGAACTATGGCTACACCTTC	CSAPSVGANYGYTF	TRBJ1-2	few	.	TRBV20-1
TGTGCCAGCAGTTACTACGGGACTGACCAAGAGACCCAGTACTTC	CASSYYGTDQETQYF	TRBJ2-5	many	.	TRBV6-5
TGTGCCAGTAGTGTCTATGGGGTGGGGAACACCGGGGAGCTGTTTTTT	CASSVYGVGNTGELFF	TRBJ2-2	many	.	TRBV19
TGTGCCACACAGCGGGGAAACAATCAGCCCCAGCATTTT	CATQRGNNQPQHF	TRBJ1-5	.	.	TRBV24-1
TGTGCCAGCAGCCGAGGAGGACAGTTTGAAGCTTTCTTT	CASSRGGQFEAFF	TRBJ1-1	.	.	TRBV3-1
TGCGCCAGCAGCCAAGATCTTAGGGGCGGGGCAGATACGCAGTATTTT	CASSQDLRGGADTQYF	TRBJ2-3	many	.	TRBV4-1
TGTGCCAGCGCGGTCCGGTCCACGGGACATACGAGCTCCTACGAGCAGTACTTC	CASAVRSTGHTSSYEQYF	TRBJ2-7	many	.	TRBV6-5
TGCAGCGGCGCGTATGGGACTGAAGCTTTCTTT	CSGAYGTEAFF	TRBJ1-1	few	.	TRBV29-1
TGTGCCAGCAGCGTAGAGATCGACAATGAGCAGTTCTTC	CASSVEIDNEQFF	TRBJ2-1	.	.	TRBV9
TGCAGCGTTGAAGAGATCGGGGGGGCTTTCTTT	CSVEEIGGAFF	TRBJ1-1	.	.	TRBV29-1